The 3 T cell receptor beta chains in this list originate from one sample, sequenced in a study of blood T cell repertoires in COVID-19. Some clones are missing from TCRdb's copy, which holds only in-frame ones; the method was immunoSEQ multiplex PCR. The sample records 200,000 to 300,000 clones, roughly 79% being singletons. The sample comprised peripheral blood. All receptors derive from a woman of 80 years or more with COVID-19, enrolled during active disease.

The chain combines TRBV6-5 with TRBJ1-3; D is undetermined. CDR3 length: 12 residues. From germline, CDR1 is MNHEY and CDR2 SVGAGI. V lost 6 bases and J lost 1, with 4 bases in between. The CDR3 bases are TGTGCCAGCAGGAGTTCTGGAAACACCATATATTTT. Its protein product is CASRSSGNTIYF.

The gene calls are TRBV19 and TRBJ1-5; 9 nucleotides align to TRBD1. The CDR3 consists of 14 residues. Germline-derived CDR1 and CDR2 are LNHDA and SQIVND (reference sequence). V shed 5 bases and J 5 bases; nucleotides not matched to a gene: 4. CDR3 nucleotide sequence: TGTGCCAGTAGTCACAGGGGGCCGGATCAGCCCCAGCATTTT. It yields the protein CASSHRGPDQPQHF.

At least ten counts were recorded for this clone. The CDR3 here is CASSDPGTELHF. The CDR3 bases are TGTGCCAGCAGTGATCCAGGGACAGAGCTTCACTTT. The rearrangement uses TRBV2 and TRBJ1-6, with TRBD1 matching over 7 bases. Per the germline V gene, CDR1 is SNHLY and CDR2 is FYNNEI. V was clipped by 3 bases and J by 19 bases; unmatched bases: 9. The CDR3 loop spans 12 amino acids.